The 2 T cell receptor beta chains listed next were all sequenced from one sample in a study of cytomegalovirus exposure and HLA in healthy donors. The method was immunoSEQ multiplex PCR; TCRdb's version includes in-frame clones alone and lacks a portion of them. The table shows about 110,000 clones, with around 89% occurring only once. The sequenced material came from PBMCs. The receptors come from a woman younger than 30 in good health and CMV-seropositive.

The chain is built from TRBV28 and TRBJ1-1; TRBD1 agrees at 7 bases. The CDR3 length is 14 residues. Germline CDR1 is MDHEN and CDR2 is SYDVKM. V shed 6 bases and J 5 bases; nucleotides not matched to a gene: 9. CDR3 coding DNA: TGTGCCAGCAGCCTAACGACAGGGCGGACTGAAGCTTTCTTT. It encodes CASSLTTGRTEAFF.

This chain links TRBV19 with TRBJ2-1, with no clear D. Germline CDR1 reads LNHDA; CDR2 reads SQIVND (reference sequence). Trimming stripped 5 bases from V and 6 bases from J, with 8 bases between. CDR3 length: 12 residues. CDR3 residues: CASSGLVNEQFF. CDR3 DNA: TGTGCCAGTAGTGGCCTGGTCAATGAGCAGTTCTTC.